This paragraph reports one TCR beta chain. Its antigen is undetermined. Primers for the PCR totalled 60 Vbeta and 13 Jbeta. Measured with immunoSEQ multiplex PCR; TCRdb has only the in-frame clones, and not every one. The table records just over 150,000 clones, about 80% of them present only once. CDR1 and CDR2 (germline): MNHEY, SVGAGI. The ends were cut back, 5 bases at V and 1 base at J, with 14 bases in the middle. The length of the CDR3 is 15 residues. This specimen comes from a study of cytomegalovirus exposure and HLA in healthy donors. Study results and caveats: There were several of the most significant clusters that appeared linked to common viral pathogens in a later analysis. Upon later analysis, TCR association rates were observed to vary by HLA locus, being highest for DRB1 and lowest for HLA-C.

The receptor comes from a woman aged 45-60 years in good health and CMV-seropositive. The chain recombines TRBV6-5 with TRBJ2-5; weak D call: TRBD2 (6 bases). The specimen was PBMCs. In DNA, the CDR3 is TGTGCCAGCAGTCCCAGGAGGGGCATCCAAGAGACCCAGTACTTC. This translates into CASSPRRGIQETQYF.